A single sample gave rise to the 17 T cell receptor beta chains below, sequenced in a study of blood T cell repertoires in COVID-19. Sequencing was performed with immunoSEQ multiplex PCR; in TCRdb, only in-frame clones are kept and a portion is missing. The sample contains about 300,000 clones, around 89% of which appear only once. The sequenced sample consisted of peripheral blood. The receptors shown here come from a young woman who had recovered from COVID-19.

V is TRBV6-5 and J is TRBJ1-3, with D hard to call. The V end was cut by 7 bases, the J end by 0 bases, with 13 bases between. CDR3 length equals 15 residues. CDR1 and CDR2 (germline): MNHEY, SVGAGI. For the CDR3, the DNA is TGTGCCAGCACCCCTTCGGGGATCTCTGGAAACACCATATATTTT. Encoded protein: CASTPSGISGNTIYF.

This clone was seen just once. The V and J genes are TRBV5-1 and TRBJ2-7, with 11 bases aligning to TRBD1. V dropped 9 bases and J dropped 6; count of bases not matched to a gene: 14. The CDR3 has 15 residues. CDR1 and CDR2 from the germline V gene are SGHRS and YFSETQ. The CDR3 region is CATRRERTGGFEQYF. CDR3 DNA sequence: TGCGCCACACGCCGAGAACGGACAGGGGGCTTCGAGCAGTACTTC.

V is TRBV5-4 and J is TRBJ2-3, with TRBD1 matching 8 bases. Germline-derived CDR1 and CDR2 are SGHNT and YYREEE (reference sequence). J was trimmed by 4 bases and V by 2 bases; bases with no gene match: 6. The length of the CDR3 is 15 residues. CDR3 DNA sequence: TGTGCCAGCAGCTTAGGTGACAGGGGTCCAGATACGCAGTATTTT. It specifies CASSLGDRGPDTQYF.

The chain joins TRBV28 to TRBJ1-5; 8 bases match TRBD1. The V gene end was trimmed by 2 bases and the J gene end by 0 bases; junction bases not matched to a gene: 6. The CDR3 runs 17 residues. Germline CDR1 reads MDHEN; CDR2 reads SYDVKM. CDR3 in amino acids: CASSLPWTGYSNQPQHF. In DNA, the CDR3 is TGTGCCAGCAGTTTACCCTGGACAGGGTATAGCAATCAGCCCCAGCATTTT.

The genes are TRBV6-5 and TRBJ2-1; TRBD2 matches at 14 bases. This CDR3 has 14 residues. Germline V gene data show CDR1 as MNHEY and CDR2 as SVGAGI. The V and J ends lost 8 bases and 9 bases, in that order; junction bases with no gene match: 6. CDR3 in amino acids: CASGGLAGGTEQFF. CDR3 nucleotide sequence: TGTGCCAGCGGAGGACTAGCGGGGGGCACTGAGCAGTTCTTC.

The genes are TRBV2 and TRBJ1-4; D gene ambiguous. CDR3 length: 13 amino acids. The germline V and J ends were trimmed by 9 bases and 8 bases, with 16 bases remaining between them. CDR1 and CDR2 from the germline V gene are SNHLY and FYNNEI. The CDR3 is CASAITRAEKLFF. CDR3 DNA: TGTGCCAGTGCAATCACGAGGGCGGAAAAACTGTTTTTT. The full variable domain, its missing parts supplied by reference TRBV2 and TRBJ1-4, is EPEVTQTPSHQVTQMGQEVILRCVPISNHLYFYWYRQILGQKVEFLVSFYNNEISEKSEIFDDQFSVERPDGSNFTLKIRSTKLEDSAMYFCASAITRAEKLFFGSGTQLSVL.

The V and J genes are TRBV6-5 and TRBJ2-7, with a tentative D call TRBD2 (6 bases). The CDR3 is 13 amino acids. V lost 5 bases and J lost 3, with 11 bases in between. CDR1 and CDR2 from the germline V gene are MNHEY and SVGAGI. CDR3 sequence: CASSTGTLYEQYF. Here the CDR3 DNA reads TGTGCCAGCAGTACCGGGACTCTCTACGAGCAGTACTTC.

This chain links TRBV5-1 with TRBJ1-2; TRBD1 matches 9 bases. The J segment lost 4 bases and the V segment lost 4 bases, leaving 5 bases of the junction unmatched. In germline, CDR1 is SGHRS, CDR2 YFSETQ. The CDR3 covers 14 residues. The CDR3 loop is CASSTQGASYGYTF. The CDR3 coding sequence is TGCGCCAGCAGCACACAGGGGGCTTCCTATGGCTACACCTTC.

V and J are TRBV5-4 and TRBJ1-2, with 10 bases lining up with TRBD1. The CDR3 is 15 residues long. The V and J ends lost 4 bases and 8 bases, in that order; junction bases with no gene match: 11. The germline gives CDR1 SGHNT, CDR2 YYREEE (reference sequence). CDR3 amino acids: CASSDRDRGIWGYTF. CDR3 sequence (DNA): TGTGCCAGCAGCGATCGGGACAGGGGAATATGGGGCTACACCTTC.

The chain recombines TRBV11-2 with TRBJ2-1, with TRBD2 matching over 11 bases. The germline V gene has CDR1 SGHAT and CDR2 FQNNGV. The CDR3 has 15 amino acids. With 5 bases clipped from V and 4 bases from J, the junction kept 4 bases outside the gene matches. The CDR3 DNA follows: TGTGCCAGCAGCCTTACTAGCGGGGGTTACAATGAGCAGTTCTTC. The encoded protein is CASSLTSGGYNEQFF.

The chain is built from TRBV6-1 and TRBJ2-3; a weak D match, TRBD1 (6 bases). V lost 2 bases and J 7 bases, leaving 16 bases between the germline ends. CDR3 length: 15 residues. Germline CDR1 reads MNHNS; CDR2 reads SASEGT. CDR3 sequence: CASSETSAGVNTQYF. For the CDR3, the DNA is TGTGCCAGCAGTGAAACCTCGGCAGGGGTAAATACGCAGTATTTT.

The genes are TRBV28 and TRBJ1-2; 10 nucleotides line up with TRBD1. Germline V gives CDR1 MDHEN, CDR2 SYDVKM. Trimming cost V 4 bases and J 7 bases; bases outside gene matches: 9. The CDR3 has 15 residues. The CDR3 bases are TGTGCCAGCAGTTCGACCGGGACAGGGGTCTCTGGCTACACCTTC. Translating gives CASSSTGTGVSGYTF.

The chain couples TRBV7-8 to TRBJ2-7, with D possibly being TRBD2 (6 bases). V dropped 1 base and J dropped 2 bases, with 12 bases sitting between them. This CDR3 spans 15 amino acids. Per germline, CDR1 SGHVS and CDR2 FQNEAQ. The CDR3 region is CASSLGGDSPYEQYF. The CDR3 region has the DNA TGTGCCAGCAGCTTAGGAGGGGACTCCCCCTACGAGCAGTACTTC.

The chain combines TRBV28 with TRBJ2-3; 12 bases are a match to TRBD2. Per germline, CDR1 MDHEN and CDR2 SYDVKM. Losses at the gene ends were 3 bases for V and 0 bases for J; bases not matched to a gene: 16. The CDR3 is 21 residues long. Here the CDR3 DNA reads TGTGCCAGCAGTTTTTCGGTTACTAGCGGGGGGACTCGTGCTAGCACAGATACGCAGTATTTT. Its protein product is CASSFSVTSGGTRASTDTQYF.

The V gene is TRBV27, the J gene TRBJ1-6; no firm D call. CDR1 and CDR2 from the germline V gene are MNHEY and SMNVEV (reference sequence). This CDR3 is built from 15 residues. V was pared by 5 bases and J by 6 bases, with 14 bases between. The CDR3: CASSGMRSLNSPLHF. The CDR3 DNA reads TGTGCCAGCAGTGGCATGCGGAGCCTTAATTCACCCCTCCACTTT.

V usage is TRBV23-1 and J usage is TRBJ1-4; TRBD1 agrees at 7 bases. TRBV23-1 is noted as an ORF with a role that remains uncertain. There are 18 residues in the CDR3. The trim removed 4 bases at V and 0 bases at J, leaving 11 bases unmatched. The CDR3 protein is CASSRGTAPYATNEKLFF. The CDR3 DNA reads TGCGCCAGCAGTCGCGGGACAGCCCCTTATGCAACTAATGAAAAACTGTTTTTT.

Only a few counts were recorded for this clone. The genes are TRBV5-1 and TRBJ1-1, with D perhaps matching TRBD1 (6 bases). The germline V and J ends were trimmed by 0 bases and 4 bases, with 7 bases remaining between them. Germline CDR1 is SGHRS and CDR2 is YFSETQ. This CDR3 is 13 amino acids long. The CDR3 DNA follows: TGCGCCAGCAGCTTGGGAGGGGGCACTGAAGCTTTCTTT. Protein product: CASSLGGGTEAFF.